This entry features one T cell receptor (beta chain) sequence. What it binds is unknown. TCRdb's copy holds only in-frame clones and misses some; the assay was immunoSEQ multiplex PCR. The repertoire consists of 100,000 to 150,000 clones, with over 85% occurring once and the leading ten covering 1.5% to 2%. V was pared by 3 bases and J by 9 bases, with 22 bases between. The germline V gene encodes CDR1 SGDLS and CDR2 YYNGEE. The CDR3 is 16 residues long. The data are from a study of cytomegalovirus exposure and HLA in healthy donors. Study-wide background: It was reported in a later analysis that the 120 validation repertoires used the same platform as the roughly 640 first-cohort repertoires. Regarding the study as a whole: Cytomegalovirus association was listed for 164 TCR beta chains. According to a later analysis, TCR clusters from the first cohort tended to co-occur in the 120 or so validation repertoires. Usually a TCR sequence was rare, but some public TCRs were found in many donors.

Input material: PBMCs. This receptor was identified in a woman between 18 and 29 years old in good health and CMV-seronegative. The chain couples TRBV9 to TRBJ2-1; no firm D call. The CDR3: CASSDRYPSGFGEQFF. CDR3 sequence (DNA): TGTGCCAGCAGCGACCGATATCCCTCCGGGTTTGGTGAGCAGTTCTTC.